This T cell receptor beta chain was sequenced in a study of identical twins. The CDR3 is made up of 16 amino acids. V dropped 3 bases and J dropped 3 bases, with 15 bases sitting between them. The cDNA had a unique molecular identifier and a template-switch universal primer site. TCRdb itself ran the 5' RACE reads through MiXCR, one entry per CDR3 protein. The profile shows approximately 150,000 distinct CDR3 sequences, roughly 3.2% of them singletons. In its sample, this clonotype was seen many times. Antigen unknown. Study outcomes and limitations: In drawing conclusions, the study used cross-sectional statistical analysis and did not follow the same donors. Because invariant MAIT and iNKT cells could be present, zero-insertion analyses could be partly confounded. Insertions ran lower in abundant cord blood beta clonotypes, though not in memory repertoires.

The gene calls are TRBV12-3 or TRBV12-4 and TRBJ1-3, with a possible D match to TRBD1 (5 bases). Sequences were obtained from memory T cells sorted from blood. This TCR was recovered from a man in his late teens or twenties in good health. The CDR3 bases are TGTGCCAGCAGTTTTATTGCAGGGTCGAATGGAAACACCATATATTTT. It specifies CASSFIAGSNGNTIYF.